The clone carrying this T cell receptor (beta chain) was picked up one time. Its cognate antigen is unknown. Using immunoSEQ multiplex PCR, the repertoire was profiled, and TCRdb retains in-frame clones only, with some absent. Of some 7,000 clones in the sample, 81% were seen once. The data are from a study of lymphopenia after photon versus proton radiotherapy. General study points: A bigger post-nadir fall in TCR diversity correlated inversely with survival time in deceased patients.

This clonotype originated in a young man with gastric cancer. The sample was peripheral blood, taken from a patient treated with photon-based radiotherapy.

Here the CDR3 DNA reads TGTGCCAGCAGCCTAGACAGGGGCGATCAGCCCCAGCATTTT. Protein sequence: CASSLDRGDQPQHF. This chain links TRBV6-1 with TRBJ1-5; 8 bases are a match to TRBD1. Germline V gene sequence: CDR1 MNHNS, CDR2 SASEGT. This CDR3 is built from 14 residues. The ends lost 6 bases at V and 5 bases at J; junction bases unmatched: 6.